The rows below give T cell receptor beta chains drawn from one sample of a study of resident and recirculating memory T cells in vitiligo. The table came from immunoSEQ multiplex PCR; TCRdb's copy has only in-frame clones and leaves some out. The sample records 39,000 or so clones, around nine tenths being singletons. Material: blood. The source is a male donor with vitiligo. The CDR3 runs from the conserved cysteine through the conserved F or W. Fields, in order: CDR3 length, V gene, J gene, clone size, D gene, CDR3 protein, CDR3 DNA. The D gene is left open where the match is weak. Some rows mark clone size as missing; the rest say once, few, many or name a class of expanded clone.

15	TRBV7-6	TRBJ1-5	NA	TRBD1	CASSPGQGSNQPQHF	TGTGCCAGCAGCCCCGGACAGGGAAGCAATCAGCCCCAGCATTTT
14	TRBV6-5	TRBJ2-3	once	NA	CASSSYDGTDTQYF	TGTGCCAGCAGTTCCTACGACGGGACAGATACGCAGTATTTT
14	TRBV7-2	TRBJ2-2	few	NA	CASSSRGQSGELFF	TGTGCCAGCAGCTCCCGAGGACAGTCCGGGGAGCTGTTTTTT
17	TRBV4-1	TRBJ2-3	NA	TRBD2	CASSQGGLAGSTDTQYF	TGCGCCAGCAGCCAAGGGGGACTAGCGGGGAGCACAGATACGCAGTATTTT
17	TRBV4-3	TRBJ2-5	NA	NA	CASSQDASATFSETQYF	TGCGCCAGCAGCCAAGATGCCTCCGCGACTTTCTCCGAGACCCAGTACTTC
19	TRBV4-3	TRBJ2-3	NA	TRBD2	CASSQDLLAGGGSTDTQYF	TGCGCCAGCAGCCAAGATTTGTTAGCGGGGGGGGGTAGCACAGATACGCAGTATTTT
15	TRBV7-2	TRBJ1-5	NA	TRBD1	CASSSLGGFGQPQHF	TGTGCCAGCAGCTCTTTAGGGGGCTTCGGTCAGCCCCAGCATTTT
13	TRBV11-3	TRBJ1-5	NA	NA	CASSLAWGQPQHF	TGTGCCAGCAGCTTAGCTTGGGGCCAGCCCCAGCATTTT
13	TRBV5-1	TRBJ2-7	NA	TRBD1	CASSPGTEEKQYF	TGCGCCAGCAGCCCGGGGACAGAAGAAAAGCAGTACTTC
14	TRBV7-9	TRBJ2-7	NA	TRBD2	CASSYGTTSYEQYF	TGTGCCAGCAGCTACGGGACTACCTCCTACGAGCAGTACTTC
14	TRBV19	TRBJ2-6	NA	NA	CASSDWSGANVLTF	TGTGCCAGTTCCGACTGGTCTGGGGCCAACGTCCTGACTTTC